The next 22 T cell receptor beta chains were all read from a single sample in a study of shared clonotypes between healthy human individuals. CD8 cells classed as naive were CD45RO-negative and positively selected for CCR7, excluding terminally differentiated effector memory CD45RA+ cells. Repertoires were generated with immunoSEQ multiplex PCR, while TCRdb's copy carries only in-frame clones and drops some. In the table there are some 2 million clones, about 95% of which are singletons. The sample comprised naive CD8+ T cells sorted from blood. These TCRs come from a man younger than 35 in good health.

The genes are TRBV7-9 and TRBJ1-1; 7 bases agree with TRBD1. The ends lost 8 bases at V and 6 bases at J; junction bases unmatched: 15. The CDR3 sequence is 15 residues long. CDR1 and CDR2 (germline): SEHNR, FQNEAQ (reference sequence). The CDR3 DNA reads TGTGCCAGCGCGGGTGCGGGACAGATATTGTCTGAAGCTTTCTTT. Its protein is CASAGAGQILSEAFF.

The rearrangement uses TRBV7-9 and TRBJ2-7; D ambiguous. This CDR3 has 14 amino acids. V was cut by 4 bases and J by 4 bases, with 14 bases left in between. Germline lookup yields CDR1 SEHNR and CDR2 FQNEAQ (reference sequence). The CDR3 loop is CASSWSERGYEQYF. In DNA, the CDR3 is TGTGCCAGCAGCTGGTCCGAGAGAGGTTACGAGCAGTACTTC.

This clone was picked up one time. The rearrangement uses TRBV11-2 and TRBJ2-7; weak D call: TRBD1 (5 bases). With 7 bases removed from V and 4 bases from J, the gap between germline ends came to 14 bases. Germline assignment: CDR1 SGHAT and CDR2 FQNNGV. The CDR3 has 13 amino acids. CDR3 region: CASTSQVTYEQYF. CDR3 DNA: TGTGCCAGCACCTCACAGGTGACTTACGAGCAGTACTTC. Full variable domain (rest looked up from reference TRBV11-2 and TRBJ2-7): EAGVAQSPRYKIIEKRQSVAFWCNPISGHATLYWYQQILGQGPKLLIQFQNNGVVDDSQLPKDRFSAERLKGVDSTLKIQPAKLEDSAVYLCASTSQVTYEQYFGPGTRLTVT.

In its sample, this clone was seen a few times. The V and J genes are TRBV7-9 and TRBJ2-7, with D tentatively TRBD2 (6 bases). Trimming stripped 5 bases from V and 4 bases from J, with 9 bases between. This CDR3 comprises 12 residues. In germline, CDR1 is SEHNR, CDR2 FQNEAQ (reference sequence). CDR3 sequence (DNA): TGTGCCAGCAGCGAGGGGACTTACGAGCAGTACTTC. This sequence encodes CASSEGTYEQYF.

This sequence joins TRBV5-6 and TRBJ1-1; D may be TRBD1 (5 bases). Germline values: CDR1 SGHDT, CDR2 YYEEEE. V lost 0 bases and J 2 bases, leaving 11 bases between the germline ends. The CDR3 runs 15 residues. The CDR3 DNA reads as TGTGCCAGCAGCTTGGGTGCGGGGGTTAACACTGAAGCTTTCTTT. Protein product: CASSLGAGVNTEAFF. The variable domain in full, with the rest retrieved from reference TRBV5-6 and TRBJ1-1, is DAGVTQSPTHLIKTRGQQVTLRCSPKSGHDTVSWYQQALGQGPQFIFQYYEEEERQRGNFPDRFSGHQFPNYSSELNVNALLLGDSALYLCASSLGAGVNTEAFFGQGTRLTVV.

The chain links TRBV7-9 to TRBJ1-2, with D unresolved. Germline CDR1 reads SEHNR; CDR2 reads FQNEAQ (reference sequence). V was trimmed by 3 bases and J by 1 base, leaving 15 bases between them. CDR3 length: 16 amino acids. Here the CDR3 reads CASSLAGGVINYGYTF. CDR3 DNA: TGTGCCAGCAGCTTGGCAGGAGGAGTCATTAACTATGGCTACACCTTC.

As to this clone: Other nucleotide sequences in the sample specify the same CDR3. This chain connects TRBV4-1 to TRBJ2-3; TRBD1 is a possible D gene (6 bases). The CDR3 consists of 14 residues. Germline CDR1 is MGHRA and CDR2 is YSYEKL. V dropped 1 base and J dropped 3 bases, with 8 bases sitting between them. In DNA form, the CDR3 reads TGCGCCAGCAGCCAAGTACAGGGTACAGATACGCAGTATTTT. Translation: CASSQVQGTDTQYF.

The chain employs TRBV4-1 and TRBJ2-7; D may be TRBD1 (6 bases). Trimming left V 0 bases short and J 4 bases short, with 13 bases between. In germline, CDR1 is MGHRA, CDR2 YSYEKL. This CDR3 is built from 15 residues. CDR3 protein: CASSQEPGQGYEQYF. In nucleotides, the CDR3 is TGCGCCAGCAGCCAAGAACCGGGACAAGGATACGAGCAGTACTTC.

CDR3 sequence: CASSLPATIRGETQYF. The CDR3 nucleotides read TGTGCCAGCAGTCTCCCGGCAACCATTAGGGGAGAGACCCAGTACTTC. This chain connects TRBV28 to TRBJ2-5, with a possible D match to TRBD1 (5 bases). The CDR3 consists of 16 residues. V was shortened by 5 bases and J by 4 bases, with 20 bases between the two germline ends. The germline V gene encodes CDR1 MDHEN and CDR2 SYDVKM.

This chain joins TRBV27 and TRBJ2-3; no clear D gene. The ends were cut back, 0 bases at V and 4 bases at J, with 8 bases in the middle. The CDR3 loop spans 14 amino acids. The germline V gene has CDR1 MNHEY and CDR2 SMNVEV (reference sequence). The CDR3 DNA reads as TGTGCCAGCAGTTTATCTTGGGCCGCAGATACGCAGTATTTT. This translates into CASSLSWAADTQYF.

V is TRBV14 and J is TRBJ2-1; 8 bases are shared with TRBD2. There are 17 residues in the CDR3. J gave up 3 bases and V 4 bases, and 11 bases lay outside the gene matches. CDR1 is SGHDN and CDR2 is FVKESK in the germline V gene. This CDR3 is CASSLLTGGIFYNEQFF. As DNA, the CDR3 is TGTGCCAGCAGCCTCCTGACGGGAGGGATTTTCTACAATGAGCAGTTCTTC.

J is TRBJ1-1 and V is TRBV14; the D gene is possibly TRBD1 (6 bases). This CDR3 region has 13 residues. From germline, CDR1 is SGHDN and CDR2 FVKESK. V gave up 7 bases and J gave up 7 bases, with 16 bases separating them. CDR3 nucleotide sequence: TGTGCCAGCACCTCGTACAGGGCCGATGAAGCTTTCTTT. It codes for CASTSYRADEAFF.

The chain joins TRBV2 to TRBJ2-5; 12 bases match TRBD2. The germline CDR1 and CDR2 sequences are SNHLY and FYNNEI. The V gene end was trimmed by 10 bases and the J gene end by 1 base; junction bases not matched to a gene: 4. The CDR3 runs to 14 residues. The CDR3: CANTLAGGQETQYF. CDR3 nucleotide sequence: TGTGCCAACACACTAGCGGGGGGCCAAGAGACCCAGTACTTC.

This clone showed up just once. Within the sample, other DNA sequences also encode this same CDR3. V gene TRBV27 combines with J gene TRBJ2-7; TRBD1 aligns across 7 bases. The CDR3 has 14 residues. Germline V lookup: CDR1 MNHEY, CDR2 SMNVEV (reference sequence). The junction had 6 bases not matched to a gene; V was cut back by 5 bases and J by 2 bases. As DNA, the CDR3 is TGTGCCAGCAGTCCCCCGGACAGGCCCTACGAGCAGTACTTC. This gives the protein CASSPPDRPYEQYF.

The CDR3 here is CARSLAPDTDTQYF. DNA for the CDR3: TGTGCCAGAAGCTTGGCCCCAGACACAGATACGCAGTATTTT. The chain combines TRBV5-3 with TRBJ2-3, with D unresolved. TRBV5-3 is an ORF, and what it does is uncertain. With 0 bases removed from V and 2 bases from J, the gap between germline ends came to 7 bases. The CDR3 sequence is 14 residues long.

V is TRBV4-3 and J is TRBJ1-3; possibly TRBD1 for D (5 bases). This CDR3 region has 17 residues. V dropped 2 bases and J dropped 0 bases, with 14 bases sitting between them. Germline CDR1 and CDR2: LGHNA and YSLEER. For the CDR3, the DNA is TGCGCCAGCAGCCAACATTTCCAGGGTGGCTCTGGAAACACCATATATTTT. It yields the protein CASSQHFQGGSGNTIYF.

V is TRBV6-5 and J is TRBJ2-1; D remains ambiguous. In germline, CDR1 is MNHEY, CDR2 SVGAGI. The germline V and J ends were trimmed by 10 bases and 1 base, with 14 bases remaining between them. The CDR3 has 14 residues. CDR3 loop: CATLSGSSYNEQFF. Written as DNA, the CDR3 is TGTGCCACCCTTTCCGGTTCGTCCTACAATGAGCAGTTCTTC.

This sequence joins TRBV27 and TRBJ2-7; D may be TRBD2 (6 bases). The germline V gene encodes CDR1 MNHEY and CDR2 SMNVEV (reference sequence). The CDR3 runs 15 residues. Trimming stripped 1 base from V and 2 bases from J, with 12 bases between. The CDR3: CASSLWGGLPYEQYF. CDR3 nucleotide sequence: TGTGCCAGCAGTTTATGGGGAGGTTTACCCTACGAGCAGTACTTC.

This chain joins TRBV5-6 and TRBJ2-2; D is unresolved. The germline gives CDR1 SGHDT, CDR2 YYEEEE. The CDR3 has 12 residues. V was cut by 3 bases and J by 5 bases, with 5 bases left in between. The CDR3 loop reads CASSWMTGELFF. The CDR3 DNA reads TGTGCCAGCAGCTGGATGACCGGGGAGCTGTTTTTT. The whole variable domain, remainder taken from reference TRBV5-6 and TRBJ2-2, is DAGVTQSPTHLIKTRGQQVTLRCSPKSGHDTVSWYQQALGQGPQFIFQYYEEEERQRGNFPDRFSGHQFPNYSSELNVNALLLGDSALYLCASSWMTGELFFGEGSRLTVL.

The rearrangement joins TRBV2 to TRBJ2-7, with D tentatively TRBD1 (5 bases). The germline CDR1 and CDR2 sequences are SNHLY and FYNNEI. Trimming took off 6 bases at V and 2 bases at J, with 14 bases between the two ends. This CDR3 is built from 14 residues. CDR3 in amino acids: CASSTTEITYEQYF. Here the CDR3 DNA reads TGTGCCAGCAGCACGACAGAGATCACCTACGAGCAGTACTTC.

As concerns this clone: The same CDR3 arises from other DNA sequences in this sample as well. This chain links TRBV6-5 with TRBJ2-7; the D gene is possibly TRBD1 (6 bases). The germline V gene has CDR1 MNHEY and CDR2 SVGAGI. The CDR3 extends over 13 amino acids. V lost 5 bases, J lost 1 base, and 9 bases lay in between. In DNA, the CDR3 is TGTGCCAGCAGTATTCAGGGGTCCTACGAGCAGTACTTC. It yields the protein CASSIQGSYEQYF.

The V call is TRBV30, the J call TRBJ2-7; weak D call: TRBD2 (5 bases). The germline CDR1 and CDR2 sequences are GTSNPN and SVGIG (reference sequence). There are 13 residues in the CDR3. The V end lost 4 bases, the J end lost 4 bases, and 14 bases lay between the germline ends. The CDR3 DNA reads TGTGCCTGGATTCCCAGCGGCACTTACGAGCAGTACTTC. It is translated as CAWIPSGTYEQYF.